This TCR beta chain emerged from a study of neurological immune-mediated disorders. Study at large: Of the roughly 35 patients who had multiple sclerosis, approximately 31 had the relapsing-remitting form and 3 had the secondary progressive form. General study points: The greatest TCR clonal expansion occurred in HTLV-1-associated myelopathy and the least in multiple sclerosis, which fell below healthy controls.

PBMCs stored at -80 C, 2 million in total, were the source of the unsorted libraries. The V gene's germline CDR1 is SGHRS and CDR2 YFSETQ. The germline V and J ends were trimmed by 0 bases and 12 bases, with 9 bases remaining between them. The CDR3 has 12 residues. This clonotype has a count of ten or more. What it binds is unknown. The cDNA was generated by 5'RACE with 10-nucleotide random UMIs. TCRdb re-called the 5' RACE reads with MiXCR, one entry per CDR3 protein. The table lists under 90,000 distinct CDR3 sequences, approximately 4% of them singletons. Sequencing was carried out using PBMCs. The receptor was derived from a woman in her fifties or sixties with multiple sclerosis. This chain joins TRBV5-1 and TRBJ1-4; D not certain. CDR3 in DNA: TGCGCCAGCAGCTTGGAGAGAGGTCAACTGTTTTTT. Its translation is CASSLERGQLFF. The full variable domain, its missing parts supplied by reference TRBV5-1 and TRBJ1-4, is KAGVTQTPRYLIKTRGQQVTLSCSPISGHRSVSWYQQTPGQGLQFLFEYFSETQRNKGNFPGRFSGRQFSNSRSEMNVSTLELGDSALYLCASSLERGQLFFGSGTQLSVL.